A selection of T cell receptor beta chains follows, all from one sample in a study of beta chain features in type 1 diabetes. Only in-frame clones appear in the TCRdb table, and some are missing; sequencing was by immunoSEQ multiplex PCR. Here the sample spans around 150,000 clones, approximately 8.1% being singletons. Sequencing input: central memory CD4+ T cells from blood. These receptors came from a man between 18 and 35 years old in good health. Both conserved end residues are part of each CDR3. D genes are given only for firm matches. Size values are once, few and many counts, or a class for expanded clones, and some rows have none.

d_gene,v_gene,j_gene,abundance,CDR3nt,CDR3aa
-,TRBV30,TRBJ1-5,few,TGTGCCTGGAGGGGTGGAGACGATCAGCCCCAGCATTTT,CAWRGGDDQPQHF
-,TRBV7-3,TRBJ1-2,-,TGTGCCAGCAGCGAGACAGGCCCTGGAGCCTATGGCTACACCTTC,CASSETGPGAYGYTF
-,TRBV5-1,TRBJ2-2,few,TGCGCCAGCAGCTTGAGGGCTAGCTACACCGGGGAGCTGTTTTTT,CASSLRASYTGELFF
-,TRBV28,TRBJ1-6,many,TGTGCCAGCAGTTTGCAGGGGACGCGGAATTCACCCCTCCACTTT,CASSLQGTRNSPLHF
TRBD2,TRBV18,TRBJ2-1,few,TGTGCCAGCTCACCGACTCTAGCGGGAGGGCCCAATGAGCAGTTCTTC,CASSPTLAGGPNEQFF
TRBD2,TRBV4-2,TRBJ2-5,few,TGTGCCAGCAGCCCACCTCGAGCGGGGGGCCAAGAGACCCAGTACTTC,CASSPPRAGGQETQYF
-,TRBV19,TRBJ1-5,few,TGTGCCAGTCAGCCCAGGGGCCCGGGATGGCCCCAGCATTTT,CASQPRGPGWPQHF
-,TRBV6-6,TRBJ2-7,few,TGTGCCAGCAGTCCGAGATCAGGTATAGGCTACGAGCAGTACTTC,CASSPRSGIGYEQYF
-,TRBV30,TRBJ1-1,few,TGTGCCTGGAGTAAGACACCGAACACTGAAGCTTTCTTT,CAWSKTPNTEAFF
-,TRBV7-3,TRBJ1-1,-,TGTGCCAGCAGCCCTCCAGGGACACCGGCGAACACTGAAGCTTTCTTT,CASSPPGTPANTEAFF
-,TRBV5-4,TRBJ1-1,-,TGTGCCAGCAGCCCCCTAAGGGGTCAGAAGAACACTGAAGCTTTCTTT,CASSPLRGQKNTEAFF
TRBD1,TRBV28,TRBJ1-2,few,TGTGCCACCCGGGACAGCTATGGCTACACCTTC,CATRDSYGYTF
-,TRBV5-4,TRBJ2-4,many,TGTGCCAGCAGCATACGCCCTCAGGACATTCAGTACTTC,CASSIRPQDIQYF